In its sample, the clone carrying this T cell receptor beta chain was seen a few times. The antigen remains unidentified. Time point indicated: patch test 1, 2 weeks after DPC sensitization. Stated treatment: therapeutic diphenylcyclopropenone sensitization with weekly scalp DPC. People who gave samples had alopecia, were 18 to 70 years old, and were suitable for DPC. This entry belongs to a study of human T cells and chemical hapten exposure. For the study at large: Investigators sensitized about 2 cm by about 2 cm of upper inner arm skin with 2% DPC.

Findings and limits, study-wide: As patch test score rose, PT1 expanded TCR counts tended to rise as well. Donors were affected by alopecia, so their immune reaction might vary from that of healthy individuals.

Germline CDR1 and CDR2: MDHEN and SYDVKM. The CDR3 contains 16 residues. The V gene lost 5 bases and the J gene lost 1 base, with 15 bases spanning the gap. TCRdb used MiXCR to reprocess the RACE reads, holding one entry per CDR3 protein. The sample yields 350,000 or so distinct CDR3 sequences, 6% to 8.5% seen once. V and J are TRBV28 and TRBJ2-4; D may be TRBD1 or TRBD2 (5 bases each). The TCR originated in a woman younger than 30 with alopecia areata. Some clones in this sample may be carry-over from other donors' samples. This specimen consisted of whole blood, obtained in connection with sensitization to the hapten diphenylcyclopropenone (DPC). CDR3 loop: CASSGTGIKAKNIQYF. CDR3 coding DNA: TGTGCCAGCAGTGGGACCGGGATTAAGGCCAAAAACATTCAGTACTTC.